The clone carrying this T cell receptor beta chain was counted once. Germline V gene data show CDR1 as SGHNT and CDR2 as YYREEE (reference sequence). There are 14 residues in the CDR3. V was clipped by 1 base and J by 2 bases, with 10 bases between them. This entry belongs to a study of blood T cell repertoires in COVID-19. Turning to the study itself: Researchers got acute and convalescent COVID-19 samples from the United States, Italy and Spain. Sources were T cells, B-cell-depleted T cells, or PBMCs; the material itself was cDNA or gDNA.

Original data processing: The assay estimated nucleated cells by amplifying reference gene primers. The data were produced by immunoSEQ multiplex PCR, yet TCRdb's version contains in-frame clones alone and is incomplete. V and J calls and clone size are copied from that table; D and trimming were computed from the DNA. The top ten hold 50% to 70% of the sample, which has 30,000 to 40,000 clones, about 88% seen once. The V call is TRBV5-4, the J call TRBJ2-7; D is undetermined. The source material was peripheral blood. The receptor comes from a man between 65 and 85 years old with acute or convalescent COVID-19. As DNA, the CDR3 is TGTGCCAGCAGCTTGTTTACAGACCCCTACGAGCAGTACTTC. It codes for CASSLFTDPYEQYF.